This T cell receptor (beta chain) derives from a study of shared clonotypes between healthy human individuals. Study outcomes and limitations: Expectations were that clonotype sharing among donors would be affected by sequencing depth. Genetic and exposure-history diversity was limited by the small donor number.

A word on this clone: What it binds is unknown.

The study drew all its donors from Caucasian adults living in Nashville, Tennessee. The CDR3 contains 14 residues. V was pared by 3 bases and J by 0 bases, with 2 bases of the junction left unmatched. Sequencing was at deep level. Assay: immunoSEQ multiplex PCR; the TCRdb copy retains only in-frame clones and omits some. The data contain about 510,000 clones, about four fifths of them singletons. What was sequenced was PBMCs. This receptor was identified in a woman between 40 and 55 years old in good health. Some clones in this sample may be carry-over from other donors' samples. The J gene is TRBJ1-1, the V gene TRBV5-7; TRBD1 aligns across 7 bases. TRBV5-7 is given ORF status, its function remaining uncertain. CDR3 residues: CASSSGGMNTEAFF. The DNA of the CDR3 is TGTGCCAGCAGCTCAGGGGGGATGAACACTGAAGCTTTCTTT.